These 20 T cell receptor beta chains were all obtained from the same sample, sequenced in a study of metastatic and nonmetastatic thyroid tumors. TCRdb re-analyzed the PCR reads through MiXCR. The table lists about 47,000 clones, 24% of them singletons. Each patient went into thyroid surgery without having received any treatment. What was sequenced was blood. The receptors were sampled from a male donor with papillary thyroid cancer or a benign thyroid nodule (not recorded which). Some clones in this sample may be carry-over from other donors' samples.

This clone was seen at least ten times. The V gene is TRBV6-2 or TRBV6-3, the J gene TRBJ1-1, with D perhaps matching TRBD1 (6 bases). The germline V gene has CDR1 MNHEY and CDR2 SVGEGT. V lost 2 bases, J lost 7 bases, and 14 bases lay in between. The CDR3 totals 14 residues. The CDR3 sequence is CASSYPTGGNEAFF. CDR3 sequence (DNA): TGTGCCAGCAGTTACCCGACAGGAGGCAATGAAGCTTTCTTT.

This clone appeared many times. The CDR3 region is CASSPFTGTGGIGELFF. The CDR3 DNA follows: TGTGCCAGCTCACCATTTACCGGGACAGGGGGCATCGGGGAGCTGTTTTTT. This chain uses TRBV18 with TRBJ2-2; 12 nucleotides line up with TRBD1. Unmatched junction bases numbered 8, after V lost 2 bases and J lost 7 bases. This CDR3 region has 17 residues. From germline, CDR1 is KGHSH and CDR2 LQKENI.

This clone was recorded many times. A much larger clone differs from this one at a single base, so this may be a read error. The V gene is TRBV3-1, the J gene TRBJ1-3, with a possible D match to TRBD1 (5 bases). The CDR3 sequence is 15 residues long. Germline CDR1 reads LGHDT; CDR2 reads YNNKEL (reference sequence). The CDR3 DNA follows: TGTGCCAGCAGCGGGGTATTAGGGACTGGAAACGCCATATATTTT. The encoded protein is CASSGVLGTGNAIYF.

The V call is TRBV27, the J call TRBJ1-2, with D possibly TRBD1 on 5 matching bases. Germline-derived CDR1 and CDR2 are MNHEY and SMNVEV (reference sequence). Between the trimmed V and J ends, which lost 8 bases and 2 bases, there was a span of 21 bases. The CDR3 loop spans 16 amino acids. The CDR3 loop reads CASPPLDTGDNYGYTF. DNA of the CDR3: TGTGCCAGCCCCCCTTTAGACACCGGGGACAACTATGGCTACACCTTC.

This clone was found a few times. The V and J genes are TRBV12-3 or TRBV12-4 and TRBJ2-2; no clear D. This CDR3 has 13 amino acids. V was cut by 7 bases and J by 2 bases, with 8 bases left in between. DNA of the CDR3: TGTGCCAGCACCCCTATAAACACCGGGGAGCTGTTTTTT. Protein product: CASTPINTGELFF.

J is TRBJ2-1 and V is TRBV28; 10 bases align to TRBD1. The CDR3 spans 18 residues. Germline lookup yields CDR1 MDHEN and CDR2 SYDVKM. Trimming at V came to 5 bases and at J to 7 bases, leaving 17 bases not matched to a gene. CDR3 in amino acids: CASSRDRGNSGTENEQFF. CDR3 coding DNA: TGTGCCAGCAGTAGGGACAGGGGTAATAGCGGGACTGAAAATGAGCAGTTCTTC.

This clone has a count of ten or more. This CDR3 is CATSEPGQGASGYTF. CDR3 nucleotides: TGTGCCACCAGTGAACCGGGACAGGGGGCATCTGGCTACACCTTC. This sequence joins TRBV24-1 and TRBJ1-2; the match to TRBD1 covers 12 bases. This CDR3 comprises 15 residues. Germline CDR1 and CDR2: KGHDR and SFDVKD. V gave up 4 bases and J gave up 7 bases; unmatched junction bases: 6.

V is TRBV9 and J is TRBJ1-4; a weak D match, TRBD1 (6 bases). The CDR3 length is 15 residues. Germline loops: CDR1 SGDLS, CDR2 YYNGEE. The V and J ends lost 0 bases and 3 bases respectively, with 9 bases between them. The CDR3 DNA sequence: TGTGCCAGCAGCGTAGGTGACAGGCCTAATGAAAAACTGTTTTTT. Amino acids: CASSVGDRPNEKLFF.

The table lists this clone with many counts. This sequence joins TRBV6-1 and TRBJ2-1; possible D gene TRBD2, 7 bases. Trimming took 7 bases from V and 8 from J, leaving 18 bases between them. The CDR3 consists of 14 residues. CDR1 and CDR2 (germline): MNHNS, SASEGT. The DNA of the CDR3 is TGTGCCAGCAATAGCGTAGGGGGGGCTTATGAGCAGTTCTTC. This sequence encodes CASNSVGGAYEQFF.

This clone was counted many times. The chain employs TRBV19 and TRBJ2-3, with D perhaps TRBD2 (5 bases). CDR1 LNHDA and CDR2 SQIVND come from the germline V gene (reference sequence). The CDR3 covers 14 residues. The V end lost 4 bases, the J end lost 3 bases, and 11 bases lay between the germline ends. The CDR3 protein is CASSNGGTTDTQYF. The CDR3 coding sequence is TGTGCCAGTAGTAACGGAGGTACGACAGATACGCAGTATTTT.

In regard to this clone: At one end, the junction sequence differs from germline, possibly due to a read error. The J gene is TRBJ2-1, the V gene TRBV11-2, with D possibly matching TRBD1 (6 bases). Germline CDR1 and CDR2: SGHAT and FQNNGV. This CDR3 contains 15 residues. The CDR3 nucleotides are TGTGCTAGCAGTTCACAGGGCCCCGTAGGGAATGAGCAGTTCTTC. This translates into CASSSQGPVGNEQFF.

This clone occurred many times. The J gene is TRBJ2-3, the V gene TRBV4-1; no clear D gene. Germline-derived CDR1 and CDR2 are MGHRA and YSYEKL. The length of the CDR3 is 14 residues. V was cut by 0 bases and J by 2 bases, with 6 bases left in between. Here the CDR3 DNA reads TGCGCCAGCAGCCAAGAGGTTGTCACAGATACGCAGTATTTT. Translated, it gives CASSQEVVTDTQYF.

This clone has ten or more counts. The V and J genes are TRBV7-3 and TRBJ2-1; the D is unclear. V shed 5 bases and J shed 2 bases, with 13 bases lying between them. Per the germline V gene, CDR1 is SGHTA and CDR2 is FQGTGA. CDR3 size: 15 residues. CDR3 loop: CASSPQFSPYNEQFF. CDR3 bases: TGTGCCAGCAGCCCTCAATTTTCTCCCTACAATGAGCAGTTCTTC. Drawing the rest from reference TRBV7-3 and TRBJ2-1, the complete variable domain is GAGVSQTPSNKVTEKGKYVELRCDPISGHTALYWYRQSLGQGPEFLIYFQGTGAADDSGLPNDRFFAVRPEGSVSTLKIQRTERGDSAVYLCASSPQFSPYNEQFFGPGTRLTVL.

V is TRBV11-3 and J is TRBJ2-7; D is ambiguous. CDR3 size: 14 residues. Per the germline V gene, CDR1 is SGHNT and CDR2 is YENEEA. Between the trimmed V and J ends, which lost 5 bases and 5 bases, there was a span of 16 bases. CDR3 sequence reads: CASSHSLVSDEQYF. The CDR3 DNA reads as TGTGCCAGCAGCCACTCTTTGGTATCCGACGAGCAGTACTTC. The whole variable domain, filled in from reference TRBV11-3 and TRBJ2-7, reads EAGVVQSPRYKIIEKKQPVAFWCNPISGHNTLYWYLQNLGQGPELLIRYENEEAVDDSQLPKDRFSAERLKGVDSTLKIQPAELGDSAVYLCASSHSLVSDEQYFGPGTRLTVT.

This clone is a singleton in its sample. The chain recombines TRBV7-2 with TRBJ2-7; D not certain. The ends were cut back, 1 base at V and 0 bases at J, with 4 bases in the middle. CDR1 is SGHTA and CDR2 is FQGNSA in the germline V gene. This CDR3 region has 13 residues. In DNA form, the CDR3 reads TGTGCCAGCAGCTTAGACCCCTCCTACGAGCAGTACTTC. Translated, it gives CASSLDPSYEQYF.

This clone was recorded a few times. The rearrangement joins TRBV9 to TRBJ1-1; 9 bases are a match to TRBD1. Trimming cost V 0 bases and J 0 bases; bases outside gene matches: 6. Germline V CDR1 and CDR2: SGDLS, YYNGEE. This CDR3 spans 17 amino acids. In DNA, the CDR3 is TGTGCCAGCAGCGTAGACCCCGGACAGGGGATGAACACTGAAGCTTTCTTT. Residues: CASSVDPGQGMNTEAFF.

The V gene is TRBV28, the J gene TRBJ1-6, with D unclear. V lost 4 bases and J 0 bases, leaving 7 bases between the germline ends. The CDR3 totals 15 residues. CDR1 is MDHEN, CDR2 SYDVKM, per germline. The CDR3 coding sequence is TGTGCCAGCAGTTCACCGGGCTCCTATAATTCACCCCTCCACTTT. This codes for CASSSPGSYNSPLHF. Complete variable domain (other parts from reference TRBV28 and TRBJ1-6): DVKVTQSSRYLVKRTGEKVFLECVQDMDHENMFWYRQDPGLGLRLIYFSYDVKMKEKGDIPEGYSVSREKKERFSLILESASTNQTSMYLCASSSPGSYNSPLHFGNGTRLTVT.

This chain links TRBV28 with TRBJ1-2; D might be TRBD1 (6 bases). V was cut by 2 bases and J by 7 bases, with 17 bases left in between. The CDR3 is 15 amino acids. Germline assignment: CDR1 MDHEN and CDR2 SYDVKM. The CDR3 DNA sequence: TGTGCCAGCAGTTTAAACGGGGACTGGGGGGCTGGCTACACCTTC. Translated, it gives CASSLNGDWGAGYTF.

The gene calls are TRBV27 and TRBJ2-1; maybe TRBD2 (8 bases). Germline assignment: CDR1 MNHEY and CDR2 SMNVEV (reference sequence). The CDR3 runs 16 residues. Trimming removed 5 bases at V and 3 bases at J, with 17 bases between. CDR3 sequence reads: CASSGPGGGLYNEQFF. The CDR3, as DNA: TGTGCCAGCAGTGGCCCGGGAGGGGGCCTCTACAATGAGCAGTTCTTC.

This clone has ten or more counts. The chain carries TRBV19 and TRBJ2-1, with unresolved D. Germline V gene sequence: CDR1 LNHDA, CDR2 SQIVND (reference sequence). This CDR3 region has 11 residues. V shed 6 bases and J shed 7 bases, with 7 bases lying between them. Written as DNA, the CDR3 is TGTGCCAGTAGACTGGGGAATGAGCAGTTCTTC. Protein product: CASRLGNEQFF.